The 27 T cell receptor beta chains presented below share a single source sample, sequenced in a study of HIV-infected patients and healthy controls. Roughly three months, about 14 weeks, into antiretroviral therapy, follow-up blood was collected. All unsorted peripheral T cells were captured because whole blood was used without fractionation. Alpha and beta constant-region primers primed reverse transcription of 400 to 650 ng RNA. Each of the alpha and beta chains got its own library through chain-specific third strand synthesis with indices. Each CDR3 protein gets one entry after TCRdb re-called the 5' RACE reads with MiXCR. The sample consists of approximately 15,000 distinct CDR3 sequences, about 12% of them appearing once. This specimen was blood, taken during antiretroviral therapy. Source of these receptors: an adult with HIV infection. The donor label of this sample is uncertain.

This clonotype was seen ten or more times. The rearrangement links TRBV19 to TRBJ1-5; D unresolved. V shed 7 bases and J shed 0 bases, with 10 bases lying between them. The CDR3 loop spans 14 amino acids. CDR1 is LNHDA, CDR2 SQIVND, per germline (reference sequence). CDR3 protein: CASNKDYSNQPQHF. The CDR3 DNA reads as TGTGCCAGTAACAAGGACTATAGCAATCAGCCCCAGCATTTT.

Ten or more counts support this clonotype. The chain joins TRBV6-5 to TRBJ2-1; 14 bases line up with TRBD2. CDR1 and CDR2 from the germline V gene are MNHEY and SVGAGI. The CDR3 spans 18 residues. Trimming at V came to 5 bases and at J to 2 bases, leaving 8 bases not matched to a gene. This CDR3 is CASSRGTSGRVTYNEQFF. CDR3 bases: TGTGCCAGCAGTCGCGGGACTAGCGGGAGAGTAACCTACAATGAGCAGTTCTTC.

A note on this clonotype: A much bigger clone sits one base away, suggesting this may be a read error. This CDR3 reads CASSPPASGGGNEQLF. DNA for the CDR3: TGTGCCAGCTCCCCCCCGGCTAGCGGGGGCGGGAATGAGCAGCTCTTC. The chain couples TRBV18 to TRBJ2-1, with TRBD2 matching over 10 bases. The CDR3 spans 16 residues. Germline CDR1 is KGHSH and CDR2 is LQKENI.

This clonotype was observed at least ten times. The chain has TRBV24-1 and TRBJ2-3; 9 nucleotides match TRBD1. J was trimmed by 15 bases and V by 4 bases; bases with no gene match: 25. CDR1 KGHDR and CDR2 SFDVKD come from the germline V gene. CDR3 length: 18 residues. This chain's CDR3 is CATSDRDRECDGGSGEYF. The CDR3 nucleotides are TGTGCCACCAGTGACCGGGACAGGGAATGTGACGGGGGGTCGGGAGAATATTTT.

The sample holds a few counts of this clonotype. The rearrangement joins TRBV20-1 to TRBJ1-5; D not resolved. The CDR3 covers 13 residues. Trimming pared 1 base from V and 5 bases from J, leaving 9 bases between. Germline CDR1 DFQATT, CDR2 SNEGSKA (reference sequence). The DNA for the CDR3 is TGCAGTGCTAGAGGGGCAGAAGATCAGCCCCAGCATTTT. Translating it yields CSARGAEDQPQHF.

A few counts support this clonotype. This chain joins TRBV20-1 and TRBJ2-1; TRBD2 aligns across 9 bases. Germline V gene lookup returns CDR1 DFQATT and CDR2 SNEGSKA (reference sequence). The CDR3 spans 14 residues. V gave up 1 base and J gave up 6 bases; unmatched junction bases: 4. CDR3 region: CSARGLAGINEQFF. CDR3 bases: TGCAGTGCTAGAGGCCTAGCGGGAATCAATGAGCAGTTCTTC.

At least ten counts were recorded for this clonotype. The genes are TRBV20-1 and TRBJ2-2; possible D gene TRBD2, 7 bases. CDR1 and CDR2 from the germline V gene are DFQATT and SNEGSKA (reference sequence). The CDR3 has 14 amino acids. Trimming shortened V by 0 bases and J by 5 bases, and 10 bases separated the two germline ends. For the CDR3, the DNA is TGCAGTGCTAGAGAAGGGGGGGCTACCGGGGAGCTGTTTTTT. The encoded protein is CSAREGGATGELFF.

In its sample, this clonotype was seen many times. The genes are TRBV6-5 and TRBJ1-1; D is undetermined. CDR3 length: 14 amino acids. Trimming stripped 2 bases from V and 0 bases from J, with 7 bases between. The V gene's germline CDR1 is MNHEY and CDR2 SVGAGI. The CDR3 is CASSYSAMNTEAFF. In nucleotides, the CDR3 is TGTGCCAGCAGTTACAGCGCCATGAACACTGAAGCTTTCTTT.

Concerning this clonotype itself: Since a much larger clone is just one base distant, this may be a read error. Likely a read error: the CDR3 ends without its conserved phenylalanine or tryptophan. The chain is built from TRBV5-1 and TRBJ2-7; maybe TRBD1 (6 bases). CDR1 and CDR2 from the germline V gene are SGHRS and YFSETQ. V lost 6 bases to trimming and J lost 6 bases, with 19 bases between them. The CDR3 runs 14 residues. CDR3 sequence: CASTLGATGSEQYS. In DNA form, the CDR3 reads TGCGCCAGCACGTTGGGGGCCACGGGCTCCGAGCAGTACTCC.

The chain employs TRBV25-1 and TRBJ2-2; a possible D gene is TRBD2 (5 bases). CDR3 length: 16 amino acids. CDR1 is MGHDK and CDR2 is SYGVNS in the germline V gene. Trimming took off 2 bases at V and 7 bases at J, with 17 bases between the two ends. CDR3 sequence reads: CASSEEDRVEGGELFF. CDR3 nucleotide sequence: TGTGCCAGCAGTGAAGAGGATAGGGTAGAGGGCGGGGAGCTGTTTTTT.

In the case of this clonotype: This may be a read error: a much more frequent sequence differs by one nucleotide. The chain combines TRBV7-9 with TRBJ2-7; 8 bases agree with TRBD1. The germline V gene has CDR1 SEHNR and CDR2 FQNEAQ (reference sequence). This CDR3 contains 16 residues. The CDR3: CASSPTGTGRAYEQHF. CDR3 DNA sequence: TGTGCCAGCAGCCCGACCGGGACAGGACGAGCCTACGAGCAGCACTTC.

This clonotype was seen repeatedly, ten times or more. The chain carries TRBV5-1 and TRBJ2-3; weak D call: TRBD2 (6 bases). The V end lost 7 bases, the J end lost 0 bases, and 9 bases lay between the germline ends. Germline CDR1 is SGHRS and CDR2 is YFSETQ. The CDR3 is 13 residues long. CDR3 sequence (DNA): TGCGCCAGCCGGGACTCAAGCACAGATACGCAGTATTTT. As protein: CASRDSSTDTQYF.

There are many counts of this clonotype. The CDR3 bases are TGCAGTGCTAGAGGAGGGACTAGCACGTACCAAGAGACCCAGTACTTC. Protein product: CSARGGTSTYQETQYF. The genes are TRBV20-1 and TRBJ2-5; 9 bases line up with TRBD2. Germline CDR1 reads DFQATT; CDR2 reads SNEGSKA (reference sequence). V lost 1 base and J lost 0; bases outside the gene matches: 6. This CDR3 contains 16 residues.

In its sample, this clonotype was seen a few times. The chain couples TRBV20-1 to TRBJ2-7; 9 positions match TRBD1. With 5 bases clipped from V and 2 bases from J, the junction kept 7 bases outside the gene matches. The V gene's germline CDR1 is DFQATT and CDR2 SNEGSKA (reference sequence). CDR3 length: 14 residues. CDR3 in amino acids: CSAAPGQGTYEQYF. CDR3 in DNA: TGCAGTGCTGCACCGGGACAGGGAACCTACGAGCAGTACTTC.

This clonotype has at least ten counts. The chain joins TRBV29-1 to TRBJ2-1; D uncertain. V lost 1 base, J lost 12 bases, and 1 base lay in between. This CDR3 contains 8 residues. Per germline, CDR1 SQVTM and CDR2 ANQGSEA. The CDR3 protein is CSVEGQFF. CDR3 sequence (DNA): TGCAGCGTTGAAGGGCAGTTCTTC.

The chain couples TRBV12-3 or TRBV12-4 to TRBJ1-1, with no clear D. V lost 2 bases to trimming and J lost 8 bases, with 15 bases between them. The CDR3 consists of 14 residues. The CDR3 loop reads CASSLSGVRAEAFF. CDR3 coding DNA: TGTGCCAGCAGTTTAAGTGGGGTCCGGGCCGAAGCTTTCTTT.

This clonotype was detected many times. This sequence joins TRBV10-1 and TRBJ2-3; TRBD2 might be the D (5 bases). V was clipped by 7 bases and J by 8 bases, with 16 bases between them. Looked up from germline, CDR1 is WNHNN and CDR2 is SYGVQD (reference sequence). The CDR3 spans 13 residues. The CDR3 nucleotides are TGCGCCAGCAAGGACTCGGGGTCGGGTACGCAGTATTTT. Residues: CASKDSGSGTQYF.

The J gene is TRBJ1-1, the V gene TRBV12-3 or TRBV12-4, with unresolved D. The ends were cut back, 8 bases at V and 2 bases at J, with 15 bases in the middle. The CDR3 runs 14 residues. CDR3 bases: TGTGCCAGCTCCAAACCCCGCAGTAACACTGAAGCTTTCTTT. This gives the protein CASSKPRSNTEAFF.

This clonotype was recorded many times. In DNA, the CDR3 is TGTGCCAGCAGCTTATATTCAGGGTTCACAGATACGCAGTATTTT. Residues: CASSLYSGFTDTQYF. The gene calls are TRBV7-8 and TRBJ2-3; D might be TRBD1 (5 bases). CDR1 and CDR2 from the germline V gene are SGHVS and FQNEAQ. The CDR3 extends over 15 amino acids. V lost 2 bases, J lost 2 bases, and 11 bases lay in between. Based on the CDR3 plus reference TRBV7-8 and TRBJ2-3, the full variable domain is GAGVSQSPRYKVAKRGQDVALRCDPISGHVSLFWYQQALGQGPEFLTYFQNEAQLDKSGLPSDRFFAERPEGSVSTLKIQRTQQEDSAVYLCASSLYSGFTDTQYFGPGTRLTVL.

This clonotype has a handful of counts. The chain employs TRBV6-1 and TRBJ2-3; D not resolved. V dropped 7 bases and J dropped 1 base, with 15 bases sitting between them. The CDR3 covers 15 residues. Germline CDR1 is MNHNS and CDR2 is SASEGT. CDR3 sequence: CASTTLGERTDTQYF. The CDR3 region has the DNA TGTGCCAGCACCACATTAGGCGAACGCACAGATACGCAGTATTTT.

This clonotype was seen repeatedly, ten times or more. The V and J genes are TRBV11-2 and TRBJ1-3; no firm D call. Trimming removed 2 bases at V and 4 bases at J, with 15 bases between. Germline lookup yields CDR1 SGHAT and CDR2 FQNNGV. The CDR3 runs to 16 residues. The CDR3 sequence: CASSLYSEDSGNTIYF. The CDR3 region has the DNA TGTGCCAGCAGCTTATACAGCGAGGATTCAGGAAACACCATATATTTT. The full variable domain, completed using reference TRBV11-2 and TRBJ1-3, is EAGVAQSPRYKIIEKRQSVAFWCNPISGHATLYWYQQILGQGPKLLIQFQNNGVVDDSQLPKDRFSAERLKGVDSTLKIQPAKLEDSAVYLCASSLYSEDSGNTIYFGEGSWLTVV.

This clonotype was seen a few times. The rearrangement links TRBV4-1 to TRBJ2-7; 8 bases fit TRBD2. Germline V gene sequence: CDR1 MGHRA, CDR2 YSYEKL. J gave up 4 bases and V 0 bases, and 5 bases lay outside the gene matches. The CDR3 contains 15 residues. The CDR3 DNA follows: TGCGCCAGCAGCCAAGATAGCGGGATCGGGTACGAGCAGTACTTC. This encodes CASSQDSGIGYEQYF.

The rearrangement uses TRBV5-1 and TRBJ1-1; D is uncertain. The CDR3 spans 13 residues. The V end was cut by 7 bases, the J end by 0 bases, with 10 bases between. The germline V gene encodes CDR1 SGHRS and CDR2 YFSETQ. CDR3 coding DNA: TGCGCCAGCTGTACCAGCATGAACACTGAAGCTTTCTTT. Amino acids: CASCTSMNTEAFF.

This clonotype was seen ten or more times. The chain links TRBV10-3 to TRBJ2-2; 14 positions match TRBD2. Trimming at V came to 2 bases and at J to 6 bases, leaving 11 bases not matched to a gene. Germline loops: CDR1 ENHRY, CDR2 SYGVKD. The CDR3 covers 19 residues. The CDR3 loop reads CAISEIGLAGGLSSGELFF. The CDR3 region has the DNA TGTGCCATCAGTGAGATCGGACTAGCGGGGGGCCTCTCATCCGGGGAGCTGTTTTTT.

This clonotype was detected many times. The gene calls are TRBV6-6 and TRBJ1-3, with 8 bases lining up with TRBD1. CDR1 and CDR2 from the germline V gene are MNHNY and SVGAGI (reference sequence). J gave up 4 bases and V 4 bases, and 6 bases lay outside the gene matches. The CDR3 sequence is 15 residues long. The CDR3 DNA sequence: TGTGCCAGCAGTTTCTCCAGGGGGCCAGGAAACACCATATATTTT. Translating gives CASSFSRGPGNTIYF.

By share, this clonotype ranks as medium-sized. The V call is TRBV20-1, the J call TRBJ2-1, with D possibly being TRBD1 or TRBD2 (5 bases each). Germline V gives CDR1 DFQATT, CDR2 SNEGSKA (reference sequence). Trimming stripped 3 bases from V and 2 bases from J, with 14 bases between. The CDR3 has 15 amino acids. In DNA form, the CDR3 reads TGCAGTGCTAGGGCTCCGGGACGGACCTACAATGAGCAGTTCTTC. It encodes CSARAPGRTYNEQFF.

This clonotype was observed many times. J is TRBJ2-6 and V is TRBV7-9; 8 bases match TRBD1. The CDR3 covers 18 residues. The germline V gene has CDR1 SEHNR and CDR2 FQNEAQ (reference sequence). Germline trimming cut 4 bases from V and 0 bases from J; bases unmatched to any gene: 8. CDR3 sequence reads: CASSSTWTGSSGANVLTF. CDR3 nucleotides: TGTGCCAGCAGCTCCACCTGGACAGGGAGCTCTGGGGCCAACGTCCTGACTTTC.